Below, 27 T cell receptor beta chains from the same sample are listed, as sequenced in a study of T cell responses to AZD1222 COVID-19 vaccine. Sequencing used immunoSEQ multiplex PCR; TCRdb keeps in-frame clones, though not all of them. The sample lists around 100,000 clones, 92% occurring once. Sequences were derived from peripheral blood, sampled on day 0 of AZD1222 vaccination. The receptors shown here come from an adult in good health.

The J gene is TRBJ1-2, the V gene TRBV6-2 or TRBV6-3, with D possibly being TRBD1 (5 bases). The CDR3 sequence is 15 residues long. Germline V gene sequence: CDR1 MNHEY, CDR2 SVGEGT. The V end was cut by 2 bases, the J end by 2 bases, with 12 bases between. Here the CDR3 reads CASSYRPGSNYGYTF. CDR3 DNA: TGTGCCAGCAGTTACCGTCCAGGGTCGAACTATGGCTACACCTTC.

This chain connects TRBV11-2 to TRBJ1-4, with D tentatively TRBD1 (5 bases). The CDR3 contains 17 residues. Germline V gene data show CDR1 as SGHAT and CDR2 as FQNNGV. The V end lost 4 bases, the J end lost 6 bases, and 21 bases lay between the germline ends. CDR3 sequence reads: CASSSLPPPGVDEKLFF. DNA for the CDR3: TGTGCCAGCAGCTCTCTGCCCCCGCCGGGGGTTGATGAAAAACTGTTTTTT.

This clone was seen just once. The chain joins TRBV5-1 to TRBJ2-5, with D possibly being TRBD1 (5 bases). Germline V CDR1 and CDR2: SGHRS, YFSETQ. CDR3 length: 14 residues. V lost 0 bases and J 1 base, leaving 7 bases between the germline ends. The CDR3 here is CASSLGRVQETQYF. The CDR3 coding sequence is TGCGCCAGCAGCTTGGGCAGGGTCCAAGAGACCCAGTACTTC.

The chain links TRBV6-1 to TRBJ2-3, with 11 bases matching TRBD1. CDR1 MNHNS and CDR2 SASEGT come from the germline V gene. There are 21 residues in the CDR3. The V gene end was trimmed by 2 bases and the J gene end by 0 bases; junction bases not matched to a gene: 16. The CDR3 sequence is CASSERGTGGERKSSTDTQYF. CDR3 nucleotides: TGTGCCAGCAGTGAACGGGGGACAGGGGGGGAACGAAAGTCTAGCACAGATACGCAGTATTTT.

This clone was recorded a few times. In nucleotides, the CDR3 is TGTGCCAGCAGCTTGAAATTCGCGGGAGTTGGGGTCTACGAGCAGTACTTC. It specifies CASSLKFAGVGVYEQYF. V and J are TRBV5-5 and TRBJ2-7, with 7 bases aligning to TRBD2. V trimming: 1 base; J trimming: 3 bases; junction bases outside the gene matches: 13. The length of the CDR3 is 17 residues. Looked up from germline, CDR1 is SGHKS and CDR2 is YYEKEE (reference sequence).

The V gene is TRBV25-1, the J gene TRBJ2-7, with 10 positions matching TRBD2. V shed 8 bases and J 3 bases; nucleotides not matched to a gene: 7. CDR3 length equals 14 residues. Germline V CDR1 and CDR2: MGHDK, SYGVNS. CDR3 amino acids: CASQRGGTIYEQYF. The CDR3 coding sequence is TGTGCCAGCCAGCGGGGGGGGACAATCTACGAGCAGTACTTC.

This chain links TRBV6-1 with TRBJ1-4; 7 nucleotides align to TRBD1. Trimming took 2 bases from V and 10 from J; bases not matched to a gene: 10. The CDR3 consists of 15 residues. The germline CDR1 and CDR2 sequences are MNHNS and SASEGT. CDR3 protein: CASSESGLSGGKLFF. The CDR3 DNA is TGTGCCAGCAGTGAATCCGGTTTGTCAGGGGGAAAACTGTTTTTT.

The CDR3 nucleotides are TGTGCCAGCAGTTTAAGTGGCAGGTCCTACGAGCAGTACTTC. Residues: CASSLSGRSYEQYF. This chain connects TRBV27 to TRBJ2-7; D is unclear. CDR1 MNHEY and CDR2 SMNVEV come from the germline V gene (reference sequence). The CDR3 spans 14 residues. The V end lost 2 bases, the J end lost 1 base, and 9 bases lay between the germline ends.

The chain employs TRBV9 and TRBJ2-3, with 8 bases that match TRBD2. V lost 8 bases, J lost 3 bases, and 8 bases stayed unmatched. In germline, CDR1 is SGDLS, CDR2 YYNGEE. This CDR3 comprises 14 residues. The CDR3 nucleotides are TGTGCCAGTAACGGGGGGGCCGGTACAGATACGCAGTATTTT. The encoded protein is CASNGGAGTDTQYF.

The V call is TRBV7-9, the J call TRBJ2-4, with D tentatively TRBD1 (7 bases). The germline V and J ends were trimmed by 5 bases and 0 bases, with 14 bases remaining between them. The CDR3 runs 16 residues. Germline V lookup: CDR1 SEHNR, CDR2 FQNEAQ (reference sequence). CDR3 region: CASSHDRDLAKNIQYF. DNA for the CDR3: TGTGCCAGCAGCCATGACAGGGACTTAGCCAAAAACATTCAGTACTTC.

V is TRBV19 and J is TRBJ1-2; D gene uncertain. CDR3 size: 13 residues. Germline-derived CDR1 and CDR2 are LNHDA and SQIVND (reference sequence). The V end lost 3 bases, the J end lost 0 bases, and 5 bases lay between the germline ends. The DNA of the CDR3 is TGTGCCAGTAGTATTTTGGCTAACTATGGCTACACCTTC. Translated, it gives CASSILANYGYTF.

V usage is TRBV7-7 and J usage is TRBJ2-2; TRBD2 matches at 8 bases. The V gene end was trimmed by 7 bases and the J gene end by 6 bases; junction bases not matched to a gene: 13. The CDR3 has 16 amino acids. Germline V gene sequence: CDR1 SSHAT, CDR2 FNYEAQ (reference sequence). The CDR3 loop reads CASKDGLAGESGELFF. DNA of the CDR3: TGTGCCAGCAAGGATGGTCTAGCGGGTGAGTCCGGGGAGCTGTTTTTT.

The chain combines TRBV4-3 with TRBJ2-2; TRBD1 matches 7 bases. Unmatched junction bases numbered 12, after V lost 1 base and J lost 13 bases. Germline V CDR1 and CDR2: LGHNA, YSLEER. The CDR3 runs to 15 residues. The CDR3 spells CASSQGLGGVRALFF. CDR3 coding DNA: TGCGCCAGCAGCCAAGGTTTAGGGGGCGTAAGGGCGCTGTTTTTT.

The chain links TRBV11-2 to TRBJ2-3; 11 nucleotides agree with TRBD2. V was pared by 5 bases and J by 1 base, with 11 bases of the junction left unmatched. Germline CDR1 and CDR2: SGHAT and FQNNGV. CDR3 length: 18 residues. DNA of the CDR3: TGTGCCAGCAGCCCCCGCTTAACTAGCGGGAGAGGCACAGATACGCAGTATTTT. Translation: CASSPRLTSGRGTDTQYF.

The J gene is TRBJ1-4, the V gene TRBV19; TRBD1 matches at 7 bases. The length of the CDR3 is 16 residues. Germline CDR1 and CDR2: LNHDA and SQIVND (reference sequence). V was pared by 3 bases and J by 2 bases, with 6 bases of the junction left unmatched. The CDR3 nucleotides are TGTGCCAGTAGTATCGCCCAACAGGGGACTAATGAAAAACTGTTTTTT. This encodes CASSIAQQGTNEKLFF.

V usage is TRBV19 and J usage is TRBJ2-2; D is tentatively TRBD1 or TRBD2 (6 bases each). V was shortened by 9 bases and J by 7 bases, with 21 bases between the two germline ends. Germline V gene sequence: CDR1 LNHDA, CDR2 SQIVND (reference sequence). This CDR3 has 15 amino acids. The CDR3 sequence is CASVGRDRFGGELFF. CDR3 nucleotides: TGTGCCAGCGTCGGGAGAGACAGGTTCGGCGGGGAGCTGTTTTTT.

The chain is built from TRBV3-1 (or the pseudogene TRBV3-2) and TRBJ1-2; the match to TRBD1 covers 8 bases. The V segment lost 2 bases and the J segment 4 bases; nucleotides outside the gene matches: 0. CDR1 and CDR2 (germline): LGHDT, YNNKEL (reference sequence). The CDR3 has 13 amino acids. DNA of the CDR3: TGTGCCAGCAGCCAACAGGGGGCCTATGGCTACACCTTC. This translates into CASSQQGAYGYTF.

The rearrangement joins TRBV12-3 or TRBV12-4 to TRBJ1-3; TRBD1 might be the D (5 bases). This CDR3 spans 13 amino acids. Trimming removed 5 bases from V and 8 bases from J, with 13 bases in between. The CDR3 loop is CASSPGPGDTIYF. The CDR3 bases are TGTGCCAGCAGTCCAGGGCCAGGCGACACCATATATTTT.

The chain combines TRBV19 with TRBJ2-7; TRBD2 aligns across 10 bases. The CDR3 spans 17 residues. The germline gives CDR1 LNHDA, CDR2 SQIVND (reference sequence). Trimming cost V 3 bases and J 3 bases; bases outside gene matches: 11. CDR3 protein: CASSIGLAGALIYEQYF. CDR3 nucleotide sequence: TGTGCCAGTAGTATCGGGCTAGCGGGAGCCCTAATCTACGAGCAGTACTTC.

The chain combines TRBV6-6 with TRBJ1-5; D not resolved. Germline loops: CDR1 MNHNY, CDR2 SVGAGI (reference sequence). V was pared by 5 bases and J by 1 base, with 12 bases between. The CDR3 runs 15 residues. The CDR3 coding sequence is TGTGCCAGCAGTCACCAAGACCTCAGCAATCAGCCCCAGCATTTT. Amino acid sequence: CASSHQDLSNQPQHF.

V is TRBV4-3 and J is TRBJ1-6, with 7 positions matching TRBD1. The V gene's germline CDR1 is LGHNA and CDR2 YSLEER. The CDR3 spans 20 residues. Trimming removed 0 bases from V and 4 bases from J; junction bases left unmatched: 15. In nucleotides, the CDR3 is TGCGCCAGCAGCCAAGACTGGGTCCCAGACAGGGACCCTTATAATTCACCCCTCCACTTT. This translates into CASSQDWVPDRDPYNSPLHF.

This clone was counted once. The rearrangement links TRBV30 to TRBJ2-2; no clear D. Germline V gives CDR1 GTSNPN, CDR2 SVGIG (reference sequence). Trimming pared 2 bases from V and 5 bases from J, leaving 9 bases between. The CDR3 is made up of 13 amino acids. The CDR3 sequence is CAWSHGYTGELFF. CDR3 nucleotide sequence: TGTGCCTGGAGTCATGGGTATACCGGGGAGCTGTTTTTT.

This chain joins TRBV10-3 and TRBJ2-1, with a possible D match to TRBD1 (6 bases). There are 13 residues in the CDR3. CDR1 ENHRY and CDR2 SYGVKD come from the germline V gene. The V end was cut by 6 bases, the J end by 8 bases, with 14 bases between. Here the CDR3 DNA reads TGTGCCATCAGCAGACAGGTTGTGGATGAGCAGTTCTTC. It is translated as CAISRQVVDEQFF.

V and J are TRBV2 and TRBJ2-1, with D unresolved. The CDR3 totals 15 residues. The germline V gene has CDR1 SNHLY and CDR2 FYNNEI. V shed 1 base and J shed 0 bases, with 7 bases lying between them. The chain's CDR3 is CASSEGSSSYNEQFF. The CDR3 nucleotides are TGTGCCAGCAGTGAAGGCTCCAGCTCCTACAATGAGCAGTTCTTC.

This rearrangement joins TRBV30 to TRBJ1-2; D is perhaps TRBD1 (6 bases). Germline assignment: CDR1 GTSNPN and CDR2 SVGIG (reference sequence). The CDR3 spans 15 residues. V lost 3 bases and J 4 bases, leaving 18 bases between the germline ends. The CDR3 region has the DNA TGTGCCTGGAGCCCTTCGGACAGCCGTATCTATGGCTACACCTTC. Amino acid sequence: CAWSPSDSRIYGYTF.

The V and J genes are TRBV2 and TRBJ1-2, with TRBD1 identical over 10 bases. Germline CDR1 reads SNHLY; CDR2 reads FYNNEI. With V trimmed by 5 bases and J by 4 bases, 4 bases remained unmatched. The CDR3 length is 14 residues. CDR3 nucleotide sequence: TGTGCCAGCAGTAAGACAGGGGGCACCTATGGCTACACCTTC. Protein: CASSKTGGTYGYTF.

The chain recombines TRBV28 with TRBJ2-2; D tentatively reads TRBD1 or TRBD2 (5 bases each). The ends were cut back, 6 bases at V and 4 bases at J, with 15 bases in the middle. The length of the CDR3 is 15 residues. Germline V lookup: CDR1 MDHEN, CDR2 SYDVKM. The CDR3 bases are TGTGCCAGCAGGCCTGAGAGGGACCCCACCGGGGAGCTGTTTTTT. Its protein product is CASRPERDPTGELFF.